This TCR beta chain stems from a study of blood T cell repertoires in COVID-19. Study in general: Samples came from the United States, Italy and Spain, spanning acute and convalescent COVID-19.

There are 17 residues in the CDR3. J was trimmed by 0 bases and V by 0 bases; bases with no gene match: 7. Germline CDR1 reads SGDLS; CDR2 reads YYNGEE. Sequenced by immunoSEQ multiplex PCR; TCRdb stores in-frame clones only, minus some. The sample shows about 170,000 clones, 85% of them seen only once. This chain uses TRBV9 with TRBJ2-3; 7 nucleotides align to TRBD2. Sequenced input: peripheral blood. The TCR originated in a human donor with acute or convalescent COVID-19. The donor label of this sample is uncertain. The CDR3 region is CASSVGGQRGSTDTQYF. The DNA of the CDR3 is TGTGCCAGCAGCGTAGGGGGCCAGCGGGGTAGCACAGATACGCAGTATTTT.